Listed below are T cell receptor beta chains from one sample, sequenced in a study of cytomegalovirus exposure and HLA in healthy donors. Libraries were prepared by immunoSEQ multiplex PCR; TCRdb keeps only in-frame clonotypes and omits some of them. The table lists approximately 160,000 clones, roughly 80% of them singletons. Material: PBMCs. The receptors come from a girl aged 2 to 10 in good health and CMV-seropositive. The CDR3 runs from the conserved cysteine through the conserved F or W. A D gene is named only where the DNA matches it firmly. Size values are once, few and many counts, or a class for expanded clones, and some rows have none.

>.|TRBV6-1|TRBJ2-3|.
TGTGCCAGCAGTACGAAACGGGATACGCAGTATTTT
CASSTKRDTQYF
>TRBD2|TRBV5-1|TRBJ2-7|.
TGCGCCAGCAGAATCCTAGCGGGAGGGCCTTACTACGAGCAGTACTTC
CASRILAGGPYYEQYF
>TRBD1|TRBV7-9|TRBJ2-1|.
TGTGCCAGCAGCTCGAACAGGGGGCGGTTGGACAATGAGCAGTTCTTC
CASSSNRGRLDNEQFF
>TRBD2|TRBV4-1|TRBJ2-5|.
TGCGCCAGCAGCCCCCTGGGACTAGCGGAGAAGACCCAGTACTTC
CASSPLGLAEKTQYF
>TRBD2|TRBV2|TRBJ2-5|.
TGTGCCAGCAACCTAGCGGGAGCGGAGGAGACCCAGTACTTC
CASNLAGAEETQYF
>.|TRBV7-6|TRBJ2-2|.
TGTGCCAGCAGCCCCCAAGGGGTTCGGACCGGGGAGCTGTTTTTT
CASSPQGVRTGELFF
>.|TRBV12-5|TRBJ2-2|.
TGTGCTAGTGGTTTGGGACAGGACACCGGGGAGCTGTTTTTT
CASGLGQDTGELFF
>TRBD2|TRBV7-6|TRBJ2-1|.
TGTGCCAGCAGCTTAGCCCTAGCGGGAGGTTTTGAGCAGTTCTTC
CASSLALAGGFEQFF
>TRBD1|TRBV9|TRBJ2-5|.
TGTGCCAGCAGCTTCGGGACAGCCCAAGAGACCCAGTACTTC
CASSFGTAQETQYF
>TRBD2|TRBV6-1|TRBJ2-1|.
TGTGCCAGCAGAGGCGGGGGGCGCCGAAATGAGCAGTTCTTC
CASRGGGRRNEQFF
>.|TRBV27|TRBJ1-5|.
TGTGCCAGCAGGACTTGGAGGGATAGCAATCAGCCCCAGCATTTT
CASRTWRDSNQPQHF
>.|TRBV27|TRBJ2-3|.
TGTGCCACCAATACGCTGTTGGGACAGGGATCATTAGCGGGAGGCCACACAGATACGCAGTATTTT
CATNTLLGQGSLAGGHTDTQYF
>TRBD2|TRBV11-1|TRBJ2-2|once
TGTGCCAGCAGCCCCGCTAGCGGGAGCACCGGGGAGCTGTTTTTT
CASSPASGSTGELFF
>TRBD2|TRBV10-3|TRBJ2-3|.
TGTGCCACATCACCGGGAGGAGATACGCAGTATTTT
CATSPGGDTQYF
>.|TRBV11-2|TRBJ2-1|.
TGTGCCAGCAGCTTAGGTATAAGGGGGAGAGAGCAGTTCTTC
CASSLGIRGREQFF
>.|TRBV4-1|TRBJ1-1|.
TGCGCCAGCAGCCGAGGCCCAATTCTCCACCCGAACACTGAAGCTTTCTTT
CASSRGPILHPNTEAFF
>.|TRBV15|TRBJ2-5|.
TGTGCCACCGGCCGAGGAGGAGGGGAGACCCAGTACTTC
CATGRGGGETQYF
>TRBD1|TRBV30|TRBJ1-1|once
TGTGCCTGGACCCCTGGGACAGGGGACACTGAAGCTTTCTTT
CAWTPGTGDTEAFF
>.|TRBV6-4|TRBJ2-4|.
TGTGCCAGCAGTGACTCCTTTCCAGCGGTTAGTTTCGAAAACATTCAGTACTTC
CASSDSFPAVSFENIQYF
>TRBD1|TRBV14|TRBJ1-1|.
TGTGCCAGCAGCCTCCGGGACAGGGGGGTCGGTGAAGCTTTCTTT
CASSLRDRGVGEAFF
>TRBD1|TRBV6-1|TRBJ2-1|.
TGTGCCAGCAGAGCCGGGACAGGGTACAATGAGCAGTTCTTC
CASRAGTGYNEQFF
>TRBD2|TRBV2|TRBJ2-1|.
TGTGCCAGCAGGCGGGGGTATAATGAGCAGTTCTTC
CASRRGYNEQFF
>TRBD2|TRBV19|TRBJ2-1|few
TGTGCCAGTAGTCTAGCGGGAGATAATGAGCAGTTCTTC
CASSLAGDNEQFF
>.|TRBV20-1|TRBJ2-4|once
TGCAGTGCTAGTTATCAAAACATTCAGTACTTC
CSASYQNIQYF
>.|TRBV2|TRBJ1-2|.
TGTGCCAGCAGTCAGGGTCTCTATGGCTACACCTTC
CASSQGLYGYTF
>.|TRBV18|TRBJ1-1|few
TGTGCCAGCTCATCGTGGGCCCCGAACACTGAAGCTTTCTTT
CASSSWAPNTEAFF
>.|TRBV10-3|TRBJ1-1|.
TGTGCCATCAGTGTTGAACAGGGCGGAGGAAAGAACACTGAAGCTTTCTTT
CAISVEQGGGKNTEAFF
>TRBD2|TRBV4-1|TRBJ2-1|few
TGCGCCAGCAGCCAAGCACCGGGACTAGCGGGAAGTAGCTCCTACAATGAGCAGTTCTTC
CASSQAPGLAGSSSYNEQFF
>.|TRBV2|TRBJ1-1|once
TGTGCCAGCAGTGAAAACAGGGAATATGAAGCTTTCTTT
CASSENREYEAFF
>TRBD2|TRBV6-6|TRBJ2-1|.
TGTGCCAGCAGGGGACTAGCGGGAGGGAGAAATGAGCAGTTCTTC
CASRGLAGGRNEQFF
>.|TRBV30|TRBJ1-3|.
TGTGCCGCGGACGGGGCTGGAAACACCATATATTTT
CAADGAGNTIYF
>TRBD1|TRBV28|TRBJ2-7|.
TGTGCCAGCAGTTTATCGGACAGGGCATACGAGCAGTACTTC
CASSLSDRAYEQYF
>TRBD1|TRBV5-1|TRBJ2-6|.
TGCGCCAGCAGCTTCCACTCACCTACAGGGGCTGGGGCCAACGTCCTGACTTTC
CASSFHSPTGAGANVLTF
>.|TRBV9|TRBJ2-5|.
TGTGCCAGCAGCGTAGCTACCGGAGAGACCCAGTACTTC
CASSVATGETQYF
>TRBD1|TRBV19|TRBJ1-2|.
TGTGCCAGTAGTACCCGGGGACAGGTCAGCCGTGGCTACACCTTC
CASSTRGQVSRGYTF
>.|TRBV19|TRBJ2-6|few
TGTGCCAGTCTCTCTGGGGCCAACGTCCTGACTTTC
CASLSGANVLTF
>.|TRBV9|TRBJ1-1|.
TGTGCCAGCAGCGTAGCGGACTTGAACACTGAAGCTTTCTTT
CASSVADLNTEAFF
>TRBD1|TRBV5-1|TRBJ1-1|.
TGCGCCAGCAGCTTGGGGACAGGGCTGGACACTGAAGCTTTCTTT
CASSLGTGLDTEAFF
>TRBD2|TRBV7-3|TRBJ2-1|.
TGTGCCAGCAGCTTACCCCAGACTAGCGGGAGGGGGGTGCGGTCCTACAATGAGCAGTTCTTC
CASSLPQTSGRGVRSYNEQFF
>.|TRBV18|TRBJ1-1|once
TGTGCCAGCTCAGGCTCCGGGACAAGGGGGGGGGACACTGAAGCTTTCTTT
CASSGSGTRGGDTEAFF
>TRBD1|TRBV6-6|TRBJ1-5|.
TGTGCCAGCAGTTACACGGGACAGGGGAGCCAGCCCCAGCATTTT
CASSYTGQGSQPQHF